The 14 T cell receptor beta chains in this list originate from one sample, sequenced in a study of T cells in Graves' hyperthyroidism and ophthalmopathy. RNA transcripts yielded amplified TCR beta CDR3 regions. Researchers ran a first-round RT-PCR on the TCR CDR3 using the HTBI primer set. TCRdb fed the multiplex PCR reads into MiXCR, producing one record per CDR3 protein. The sample consists of a few hundred thousand distinct CDR3 sequences, around 21% of them appearing once. Material: blood. These receptors were collected from a man aged 18 to 29 with Graves' hyperthyroidism.

This clonotype came up many times. The chain combines TRBV15 with TRBJ2-5; possible D gene TRBD1, 5 bases. Germline V gene lookup returns CDR1 LNHNV and CDR2 YYDKDF (reference sequence). The germline V and J ends were trimmed by 4 bases and 5 bases, with 14 bases remaining between them. This CDR3 has 14 residues. Here the CDR3 DNA reads TGTGCCACCAGCATTCAGGGTGTGACGGAGACCCAGTACTTC. Translated, it gives CATSIQGVTETQYF.

This clonotype has a count of ten or more. The rearrangement links TRBV9 to TRBJ1-3; TRBD1 might be the D (6 bases). The CDR3 length is 16 residues. V was shortened by 3 bases and J by 0 bases, with 13 bases between the two germline ends. Per germline, CDR1 SGDLS and CDR2 YYNGEE. The CDR3 spells CASSDPGTLSGNTIYF. Here the CDR3 DNA reads TGTGCCAGCAGCGATCCCGGGACACTCTCTGGAAACACCATATATTTT.

This clonotype was seen many times. The V and J genes are TRBV28 and TRBJ1-5, with D maybe TRBD1 (5 bases). Germline V gives CDR1 MDHEN, CDR2 SYDVKM. The CDR3 has 15 residues. Trimming shortened V by 1 base and J by 2 bases, and 9 bases separated the two germline ends. CDR3 sequence: CASSLSGLRNQPQHF. The DNA for the CDR3 is TGTGCCAGCAGTTTATCAGGGTTGCGCAATCAGCCCCAGCATTTT. Supplemented by reference TRBV28 and TRBJ1-5, the full variable domain reads DVKVTQSSRYLVKRTGEKVFLECVQDMDHENMFWYRQDPGLGLRLIYFSYDVKMKEKGDIPEGYSVSREKKERFSLILESASTNQTSMYLCASSLSGLRNQPQHFGDGTRLSIL.

The genes are TRBV5-1 and TRBJ2-5; D perhaps matches TRBD2 (5 bases). V was shortened by 0 bases and J by 3 bases, with 9 bases between the two germline ends. CDR1 and CDR2 from the germline V gene are SGHRS and YFSETQ. The CDR3 has 14 residues. The CDR3 DNA is TGCGCCAGCAGCTTGGGGACTTCCGAAGAGACCCAGTACTTC. This gives the protein CASSLGTSEETQYF.

This clonotype was observed at least ten times. A much larger clone lies a single base off, so this may be a read error. The chain combines TRBV7-8 with TRBJ2-5; D might be TRBD1 or TRBD2, each matching 5 bases. There are 13 residues in the CDR3. Germline V gives CDR1 SGHVS, CDR2 FQNEAQ. DNA for the CDR3: TGTGCCAGCAGCGGACGGGGCCCGGGGACCAAGTACTTC. It is translated as CASSGRGPGTKYF.

The CDR3 spells CASSFDRESYEQYF. Written as DNA, the CDR3 is TGTGCCAGCAGTTTCGACAGGGAAAGCTACGAGCAGTACTTC. The chain employs TRBV12-3 or TRBV12-4 and TRBJ2-7; 7 nucleotides line up with TRBD1. This CDR3 is built from 14 residues. J lost 3 bases, V lost 3 bases, and 5 bases had no gene match.

In this sample, this clonotype turned up many times. The J gene is TRBJ2-7, the V gene TRBV12-3 or TRBV12-4; 8 bases are a match to TRBD1. This CDR3 comprises 13 residues. V shed 4 bases, J shed 5 bases, and the junction held 4 bases outside the gene matches. The CDR3 here is CASSSWTGNEQYF. CDR3 sequence (DNA): TGTGCCAGCAGTTCCTGGACAGGGAACGAGCAGTACTTC.

This chain links TRBV13 with TRBJ2-2; TRBD2 might be the D (6 bases). Germline V gives CDR1 PRHDT, CDR2 FYEKMQ (reference sequence). The CDR3 totals 16 residues. The ends were cut back, 3 bases at V and 2 bases at J, with 13 bases in the middle. CDR3 coding DNA: TGTGCCAGCAGCTTTGAAGCGGAGGGAAACACCGGGGAGCTGTTTTTT. Translation: CASSFEAEGNTGELFF.

This clonotype was detected ten times or more. The chain recombines TRBV27 with TRBJ2-7, with D perhaps TRBD1 or TRBD2 (5 bases each). The CDR3 loop spans 13 amino acids. Trimming took 4 bases from V and 4 from J, leaving 11 bases between them. Germline CDR1 and CDR2: MNHEY and SMNVEV (reference sequence). DNA for the CDR3: TGTGCCAGCAGTTCGAGGGGTGGGTACGAGCAGTACTTC. Protein product: CASSSRGGYEQYF.

This clonotype was seen many times. The CDR3 sequence is CASSFGGGLNTEAFF. The CDR3 DNA reads as TGTGCCAGCAGTTTTGGAGGGGGATTGAACACTGAAGCTTTCTTT. The V and J genes are TRBV28 and TRBJ1-1, with D possibly TRBD1 on 6 matching bases. Trimming left V 3 bases short and J 0 bases short, with 11 bases between. There are 15 residues in the CDR3. Germline V gene lookup returns CDR1 MDHEN and CDR2 SYDVKM.

This clonotype was observed many times. V is TRBV20-1 and J is TRBJ1-1; D might be TRBD1 (6 bases). There are 14 residues in the CDR3. Between the trimmed V and J ends, which lost 5 bases and 0 bases, there was a span of 13 bases. The germline CDR1 and CDR2 sequences are DFQATT and SNEGSKA (reference sequence). The CDR3 sequence: CSAPLRGLNTEAFF. As DNA, the CDR3 is TGCAGTGCTCCCCTCAGGGGTCTGAACACTGAAGCTTTCTTT.

This clonotype was counted ten times or more. This rearrangement joins TRBV28 to TRBJ2-5; 9 positions agree with TRBD1. Germline-derived CDR1 and CDR2 are MDHEN and SYDVKM. V dropped 1 base and J dropped 4; count of bases not matched to a gene: 1. CDR3 length equals 14 residues. The CDR3 reads CASSLLGQGETQYF. CDR3 bases: TGTGCCAGCAGTTTATTGGGACAGGGAGAGACCCAGTACTTC. The variable domain in full, completed from reference TRBV28 and TRBJ2-5, reads DVKVTQSSRYLVKRTGEKVFLECVQDMDHENMFWYRQDPGLGLRLIYFSYDVKMKEKGDIPEGYSVSREKKERFSLILESASTNQTSMYLCASSLLGQGETQYFGPGTRLLVL.

This clonotype was counted many times. The V and J genes are TRBV2 and TRBJ1-5; D unclear. The germline V gene has CDR1 SNHLY and CDR2 FYNNEI. The V and J ends lost 1 base and 3 bases respectively, with 10 bases between them. The CDR3 has 15 residues. CDR3 nucleotides: TGTGCCAGCAGTGAAGAGGCAGGAACCAATCAGCCCCAGCATTTT. Residues: CASSEEAGTNQPQHF.

This clonotype has ten or more counts. J is TRBJ1-5 and V is TRBV5-5; no clear D gene. CDR1 is SGHKS, CDR2 YYEKEE, per germline (reference sequence). The V end was cut by 1 base, the J end by 4 bases, with 9 bases between. The CDR3 runs to 14 residues. In DNA, the CDR3 is TGTGCCAGCAGCTTGTGGGAAGGGAATCAGCCCCAGCATTTT. Translated: CASSLWEGNQPQHF.